The 26 T cell receptor beta chains below come from one sample, sequenced in a study of CD8 T cells in ankylosing spondylitis. Whole-study findings and limits: Made up of roughly 8 highly homologous variants, a TCR beta motif appeared characteristic of ankylosing spondylitis blood.

These TCRs are of unknown antigen specificity. TCRdb used MiXCR to reprocess the 5' RACE reads, holding one entry per CDR3 protein. The sample has 750,000 to 850,000 distinct CDR3 sequences, about 10% seen once. The sequenced sample consisted of blood, either unsorted or a sorted T cell fraction (not recorded which). These receptors were collected from a male donor with ankylosing spondylitis.

This clonotype has at least ten counts. V is TRBV7-9 and J is TRBJ2-7; D uncertain. V dropped 1 base and J dropped 3 bases, with 7 bases sitting between them. Germline CDR1 SEHNR, CDR2 FQNEAQ (reference sequence). CDR3 length: 13 residues. Here the CDR3 reads CASSLEADYEQYF. In DNA, the CDR3 is TGTGCCAGCAGCTTAGAGGCAGACTACGAGCAGTACTTC.

The CDR3 DNA reads as TGTGCCAGCAGTTTGGTCCGATTCTCCTACAATGAGCAGTTCTTC. This translates into CASSLVRFSYNEQFF. V usage is TRBV11-2 and J usage is TRBJ2-1; D gene ambiguous. The V end lost 6 bases, the J end lost 0 bases, and 12 bases lay between the germline ends. CDR1 is SGHAT and CDR2 is FQNNGV in the germline V gene. CDR3 size: 15 residues.

This clonotype came up many times. The chain recombines TRBV20-1 with TRBJ2-7; no clear D. This CDR3 is 14 amino acids long. V lost 3 bases and J 2 bases, leaving 14 bases between the germline ends. Germline V gene sequence: CDR1 DFQATT, CDR2 SNEGSKA (reference sequence). This CDR3 is CSASIRTATYEQYF. The CDR3 coding sequence is TGCAGTGCTAGTATCCGGACGGCGACCTACGAGCAGTACTTC.

This clonotype was seen a handful of times. The genes are TRBV7-2 and TRBJ2-6; TRBD2 might be the D (6 bases). Trimming stripped 5 bases from V and 2 bases from J, with 13 bases between. CDR3 length equals 16 residues. Looked up from germline, CDR1 is SGHTA and CDR2 is FQGNSA. Written as DNA, the CDR3 is TGTGCCAGCAGCCGGGGGACCCCTCCTGGGGCCAACGTCCTGACTTTC. Encoded protein: CASSRGTPPGANVLTF.

The chain combines TRBV5-1 with TRBJ2-7, with D unclear. The CDR3 is 14 residues long. V lost 0 bases and J lost 4, with 11 bases in between. The germline CDR1 and CDR2 sequences are SGHRS and YFSETQ. CDR3 residues: CASSLVGTQYEQYF. The CDR3, as DNA: TGCGCCAGCAGCTTGGTCGGTACTCAATACGAGCAGTACTTC.

The rearrangement links TRBV28 to TRBJ2-3; unclear D gene. This CDR3 spans 13 amino acids. V was trimmed by 5 bases and J by 12 bases, leaving 18 bases between them. Germline V lookup: CDR1 MDHEN, CDR2 SYDVKM. The CDR3 nucleotides are TGTGCCAGCAGTCCAGCCCCCGGGCGGTCACAGTATTTT. This gives the protein CASSPAPGRSQYF.

This clonotype was detected many times. The chain joins TRBV20-1 to TRBJ2-7; D is undetermined. Deletions cut 3 bases from V and 4 bases from J, with 16 bases between. The CDR3 consists of 14 residues. CDR1 and CDR2 (germline): DFQATT, SNEGSKA (reference sequence). The CDR3 nucleotides read TGCAGTGCTAGGGACCGTATTCGTTGGTACGAGCAGTACTTC. Its protein is CSARDRIRWYEQYF.

This clonotype was observed a few times. This chain links TRBV5-1 with TRBJ2-3, with 9 positions matching TRBD1. V gave up 3 bases and J gave up 4 bases; unmatched junction bases: 9. The CDR3 runs 16 residues. Germline CDR1 SGHRS, CDR2 YFSETQ. The CDR3 DNA reads as TGCGCCAGCAGCTACACAGGGGGCGCGGTCGCAGATACGCAGTATTTT. This gives the protein CASSYTGGAVADTQYF.

This clonotype has only a few counts. V and J are TRBV7-2 and TRBJ1-5; no reliable D call. This CDR3 is built from 14 residues. Germline CDR1 and CDR2: SGHTA and FQGNSA. V was cut by 5 bases and J by 4 bases, with 12 bases left in between. The CDR3 nucleotides read TGTGCCAGCAGCCATCCGGGAGAGAATCAGCCCCAGCATTTT. Its protein product is CASSHPGENQPQHF.

This CDR3 is CASRDLSNEQFF. CDR3 nucleotides: TGTGCCAGCAGGGACCTTAGCAATGAGCAGTTCTTC. The chain carries TRBV28 and TRBJ2-1, with D unclear. V shed 6 bases and J shed 6 bases, with 9 bases lying between them. This CDR3 has 12 residues. Germline V gene lookup returns CDR1 MDHEN and CDR2 SYDVKM.

J is TRBJ2-3 and V is TRBV7-2; no reliable D call. From germline, CDR1 is SGHTA and CDR2 FQGNSA. Trimming removed 4 bases at V and 1 base at J, with 9 bases between. The CDR3 covers 14 residues. The CDR3 nucleotides are TGTGCCAGCAGCTCCGTCTCGGGCACAGATACGCAGTATTTT. Translated: CASSSVSGTDTQYF.

The chain recombines TRBV4-2 with TRBJ1-3; D not certain. V lost 3 bases to trimming and J lost 9 bases, with 6 bases between them. The CDR3 has 11 amino acids. Germline V gives CDR1 LGHNA, CDR2 YNFKEQ. CDR3 coding DNA: TGTGCCAGCAGCCAGACCGGCACCATATATTTT. It specifies CASSQTGTIYF.

In this sample, this clonotype turned up many times. The gene calls are TRBV20-1 and TRBJ2-7, with D uncertain. The V end lost 2 bases, the J end lost 3 bases, and 17 bases lay between the germline ends. CDR1 and CDR2 (germline): DFQATT, SNEGSKA (reference sequence). The CDR3 totals 15 residues. The CDR3 here is CSARPPRQANYEQYF. CDR3 DNA: TGCAGTGCTAGACCCCCCCGTCAGGCGAACTACGAGCAGTACTTC.

The genes are TRBV28 and TRBJ2-7; 9 nucleotides align to TRBD1. The CDR3 covers 14 residues. V lost 5 bases, J lost 3 bases, and 5 bases stayed unmatched. Germline lookup yields CDR1 MDHEN and CDR2 SYDVKM. The CDR3 bases are TGTGCCAGCAGTATCTCGACAGGGGGCTACGAGCAGTACTTC. It translates to CASSISTGGYEQYF.

This rearrangement joins TRBV28 to TRBJ2-7, with 7 nucleotides matching TRBD1. V lost 6 bases and J lost 13; bases outside the gene matches: 12. CDR1 is MDHEN and CDR2 is SYDVKM in the germline V gene. The CDR3 has 12 amino acids. The CDR3 bases are TGTGCCAGCAGATATACCCCTGACAGGGTCTACTTC. Amino acid sequence: CASRYTPDRVYF.

This chain links TRBV5-1 with TRBJ1-1; D call uncertain. CDR1 is SGHRS and CDR2 is YFSETQ in the germline V gene. With 0 bases removed from V and 0 bases from J, the gap between germline ends came to 9 bases. The CDR3 covers 15 residues. CDR3: CASSLDYGLNTEAFF. The CDR3 region has the DNA TGCGCCAGCAGCTTGGATTACGGATTGAACACTGAAGCTTTCTTT.

This clonotype was counted a few times. The rearrangement links TRBV4-2 to TRBJ1-1; 10 bases agree with TRBD1. J lost 7 bases, V lost 1 base, and 6 bases had no gene match. Germline CDR1 reads LGHNA; CDR2 reads YNFKEQ. This CDR3 is 15 amino acids long. The CDR3 DNA reads TGTGCCAGCAGCCAAGGACAGGGGGCTTGGGGTGAAGCTTTCTTT. It is translated as CASSQGQGAWGEAFF.

This clonotype was counted many times. The V gene is TRBV28, the J gene TRBJ2-3, with D unclear. The CDR3 is made up of 15 amino acids. CDR1 is MDHEN, CDR2 SYDVKM, per germline. V was shortened by 5 bases and J by 1 base, with 13 bases between the two germline ends. CDR3 bases: TGTGCCAGCAGTCCCCCAGGCGGAGGCACAGATACGCAGTATTTT. Its translation: CASSPPGGGTDTQYF.

The CDR3 DNA reads TGTGCCATCAGTGCCAGCGGGGGGGCTGGGGTGCAGTTCTTC. Amino acid sequence: CAISASGGAGVQFF. V gene TRBV10-3 combines with J gene TRBJ2-1; the match to TRBD2 covers 10 bases. The CDR3 has 14 residues. J lost 12 bases, V lost 4 bases, and 9 bases had no gene match. CDR1 is ENHRY and CDR2 is SYGVKD in the germline V gene.

This clonotype was detected a few times. The chain combines TRBV12-3 or TRBV12-4 with TRBJ2-1; 8 bases agree with TRBD2. The length of the CDR3 is 14 residues. V was clipped by 7 bases and J by 5 bases; unmatched bases: 7. The CDR3 spells CASKKRELDNEQFF. The CDR3 nucleotides read TGTGCCAGCAAGAAGCGGGAGCTTGACAATGAGCAGTTCTTC.

The chain combines TRBV6-2 or TRBV6-3 with TRBJ2-7, with D possibly matching TRBD1 (5 bases). Trimming took 6 bases from V and 0 from J, leaving 18 bases between them. From germline, CDR1 is MNHEY and CDR2 SVGEGT. The CDR3 totals 16 residues. CDR3 nucleotide sequence: TGTGCCAGCAGCGATAACCTAAACAGGAACTCCTACGAGCAGTACTTC. It is translated as CASSDNLNRNSYEQYF.

This clonotype was seen a handful of times. J is TRBJ2-7 and V is TRBV7-9; D call uncertain. Between the trimmed V and J ends, which lost 5 bases and 6 bases, there was a span of 11 bases. This CDR3 spans 12 amino acids. CDR1 and CDR2 from the germline V gene are SEHNR and FQNEAQ (reference sequence). CDR3 sequence: CASSRMWAEQYF. CDR3 nucleotide sequence: TGTGCCAGCAGCCGGATGTGGGCCGAGCAGTACTTC.

There are many counts of this clonotype. The chain combines TRBV7-6 with TRBJ2-7, with D perhaps matching TRBD2 (5 bases). Trimming cost V 1 base and J 1 base, with 8 bases left between them. Germline CDR1 reads SGHVS; CDR2 reads FNYEAQ. CDR3 length: 14 amino acids. The CDR3 DNA reads as TGTGCCAGCAGCTTAGTCGGACTGTCCTACGAGCAGTACTTC. Encoded protein: CASSLVGLSYEQYF.

The sample holds a few counts of this clonotype. J is TRBJ2-3 and V is TRBV18; D is unresolved. Deletions cut 4 bases from V and 2 bases from J, with 7 bases between. This CDR3 region has 13 residues. Germline V gene lookup returns CDR1 KGHSH and CDR2 LQKENI. Here the CDR3 reads CASSQIITDTQYF. The CDR3 DNA follows: TGTGCCAGCTCACAAATAATCACAGATACGCAGTATTTT.

This clonotype was observed many times. The chain employs TRBV20-1 and TRBJ1-1; 11 bases agree with TRBD1. Germline V gene sequence: CDR1 DFQATT, CDR2 SNEGSKA (reference sequence). Unmatched junction bases numbered 9, after V lost 3 bases and J lost 6 bases. The CDR3 contains 15 residues. CDR3 sequence: CSASWTGGFASEAFF. CDR3 nucleotides: TGCAGTGCTAGCTGGACAGGGGGCTTTGCGTCTGAAGCTTTCTTT.

This clonotype was counted at least ten times. The CDR3 loop is CASSYYTGNYGYTF. The CDR3 DNA reads TGTGCCAGCAGTTACTATACAGGGAACTATGGCTACACCTTC. This sequence joins TRBV6-5 and TRBJ1-2, with D maybe TRBD1 (6 bases). CDR3 length: 14 residues. The ends were cut back, 1 base at V and 2 bases at J, with 8 bases in the middle. The V gene's germline CDR1 is MNHEY and CDR2 SVGAGI.